The next 32 T cell receptor beta chains were all read from a single sample in a study of cytomegalovirus exposure and HLA in healthy donors. Primers for the PCR totalled 60 Vbeta and 13 Jbeta. Profiled with immunoSEQ multiplex PCR; TCRdb holds only in-frame clones, not every one. The table shows approximately 41,000 clones, with more than 65% occurring only once. The sample was PBMCs. These receptors were collected from a man in his forties or fifties in good health and CMV-seronegative.

This rearrangement joins TRBV5-6 to TRBJ1-2, with D maybe TRBD1 (6 bases). Per germline, CDR1 SGHDT and CDR2 YYEEEE. The CDR3 contains 13 residues. Trimming stripped 2 bases from V and 4 bases from J, with 9 bases between. CDR3 protein: CASSFLDSYGYTF. CDR3 DNA sequence: TGTGCCAGCAGCTTTCTGGACAGCTATGGCTACACCTTC.

This chain joins TRBV9 and TRBJ2-2; tentatively, D is TRBD2 (5 bases). CDR3 length: 15 residues. Between the trimmed V and J ends, which lost 2 bases and 3 bases, there was a span of 11 bases. Germline-derived CDR1 and CDR2 are SGDLS and YYNGEE. This CDR3 reads CASSVSLAYTGELFF. The CDR3 nucleotides are TGTGCCAGCAGCGTGTCCCTAGCTTACACCGGGGAGCTGTTTTTT.

The chain uses TRBV14 and TRBJ2-7, with D unresolved. Deletions cut 0 bases from V and 2 bases from J, with 8 bases between. Looked up from germline, CDR1 is SGHDN and CDR2 is FVKESK. The CDR3 contains 14 residues. Here the CDR3 reads CASSQERYPYEQYF. The CDR3 bases are TGTGCCAGCAGCCAAGAGCGATACCCCTACGAGCAGTACTTC.

The chain couples TRBV19 to TRBJ2-1; 7 nucleotides line up with TRBD1. The CDR3 has 14 amino acids. In germline, CDR1 is LNHDA, CDR2 SQIVND (reference sequence). V gave up 5 bases and J gave up 4 bases; unmatched junction bases: 5. In DNA, the CDR3 is TGTGCCAGTAGTCGGGACAGCCTTTACAATGAGCAGTTCTTC. It specifies CASSRDSLYNEQFF.

The V call is TRBV30, the J call TRBJ1-3; weak D call: TRBD1 (5 bases). Germline V lookup: CDR1 GTSNPN, CDR2 SVGIG (reference sequence). The CDR3 length is 12 residues. The ends were cut back, 5 bases at V and 1 base at J, with 6 bases in the middle. CDR3 region: CAWQGSGNTIYF. CDR3 coding DNA: TGTGCCTGGCAGGGATCTGGAAACACCATATATTTT.

The sample holds one count of this clone. DNA for the CDR3: TGTGCCAGTAGTATAAGGGTTTATTCTAGCGGACCCACAGATACGCAGTATTTT. Its translation: CASSIRVYSSGPTDTQYF. The chain carries TRBV19 and TRBJ2-3, with 7 nucleotides matching TRBD2. The CDR3 contains 18 residues. Germline CDR1 LNHDA, CDR2 SQIVND (reference sequence). V lost 2 bases to trimming and J lost 2 bases; unmatched junction nucleotides: 13.

The chain employs TRBV7-2 and TRBJ2-5, with D perhaps matching TRBD2 (6 bases). Germline CDR1 and CDR2: SGHTA and FQGNSA. The CDR3 is 13 residues long. V was shortened by 7 bases and J by 5 bases, with 14 bases between the two germline ends. The CDR3 sequence is CASTAGIRETQYF. The CDR3 DNA sequence: TGTGCCAGCACCGCGGGGATCCGGGAGACCCAGTACTTC. The whole variable domain, remainder taken from reference TRBV7-2 and TRBJ2-5, is GAGVSQSPSNKVTEKGKDVELRCDPISGHTALYWYRQSLGQGLEFLIYFQGNSAPDKSGLPSDRFSAERTGGSVSTLTIQRTQQEDSAVYLCASTAGIRETQYFGPGTRLLVL.

The rearrangement joins TRBV13 to TRBJ1-6, with D uncertain. Trimming stripped 6 bases from V and 10 bases from J, with 10 bases between. This CDR3 region has 12 residues. Germline V gene sequence: CDR1 PRHDT, CDR2 FYEKMQ (reference sequence). CDR3 protein: CASSLAGSPLHF. The CDR3 DNA sequence: TGTGCCAGCAGTCTAGCCGGGTCACCCCTCCACTTT.

V and J are TRBV19 and TRBJ1-1, with 7 bases lining up with TRBD1. This CDR3 comprises 19 residues. V gave up 5 bases and J gave up 0 bases; unmatched junction bases: 18. Germline loops: CDR1 LNHDA, CDR2 SQIVND (reference sequence). The CDR3 loop is CASSPRPLGGSRVNTEAFF. CDR3 coding DNA: TGTGCCAGTAGTCCACGGCCCTTAGGGGGCTCGCGTGTGAACACTGAAGCTTTCTTT.

The genes are TRBV7-2 and TRBJ1-6; TRBD1 might be the D (5 bases). CDR1 and CDR2 (germline): SGHTA, FQGNSA. The V end was cut by 4 bases, the J end by 7 bases, with 14 bases between. This CDR3 has 15 amino acids. DNA for the CDR3: TGTGCCAGCAGCTCCTACCGGGGGGGAAATTCACCCCTCCACTTT. Its translation is CASSSYRGGNSPLHF.

The rearrangement joins TRBV28 to TRBJ1-2; possible D gene TRBD1, 6 bases. The CDR3 is 14 amino acids. V lost 6 bases and J 0 bases, leaving 11 bases between the germline ends. Germline CDR1 is MDHEN and CDR2 is SYDVKM. The CDR3 DNA reads as TGTGCCAGCAGGACCGGGACAACTAACTATGGCTACACCTTC. Amino acids: CASRTGTTNYGYTF.

The V and J genes are TRBV29-1 and TRBJ2-2; a weak D match, TRBD2 (6 bases). This CDR3 is built from 15 residues. Trimming took off 4 bases at V and 1 base at J, with 13 bases between the two ends. Germline V gene data show CDR1 as SQVTM and CDR2 as ANQGSEA. The CDR3 DNA sequence: TGCAGCGTTGCCGGAGACGGGGGGAACACCGGGGAGCTGTTTTTT. Translation: CSVAGDGGNTGELFF.

CDR3 sequence: CASSLGTGLFSDTQYF. The CDR3 DNA follows: TGTGCCAGCAGCCTGGGGACAGGGCTTTTTTCAGATACGCAGTATTTT. The V and J genes are TRBV5-8 and TRBJ2-3; 9 bases are a match to TRBD1. The ends lost 4 bases at V and 4 bases at J; junction bases unmatched: 10. Per the germline V gene, CDR1 is SGHTS and CDR2 is YDEGEE. The CDR3 contains 16 residues.

The chain carries TRBV7-9 and TRBJ2-1, with 12 bases aligning to TRBD1. CDR1 and CDR2 from the germline V gene are SEHNR and FQNEAQ (reference sequence). J gave up 3 bases and V 4 bases, and 7 bases lay outside the gene matches. This CDR3 comprises 17 residues. The CDR3 DNA is TGTGCCAGCAGCTCAGGGACAGGGGGCGCTGACTACAATGAGCAGTTCTTC. Its protein product is CASSSGTGGADYNEQFF. Full variable domain (remainder filled in from reference TRBV7-9 and TRBJ2-1): DTGVSQNPRHKITKRGQNVTFRCDPISEHNRLYWYRQTLGQGPEFLTYFQNEAQLEKSRLLSDRFSAERPKGSFSTLEIQRTEQGDSAMYLCASSSGTGGADYNEQFFGPGTRLTVL.

The chain links TRBV5-5 to TRBJ1-2, with D possibly matching TRBD1 (6 bases). Deletions cut 4 bases from V and 0 bases from J, with 16 bases between. This CDR3 is built from 16 residues. The germline V gene has CDR1 SGHKS and CDR2 YYEKEE (reference sequence). CDR3 nucleotides: TGTGCCAGCAGCGACCCCCGGACAGTTTCTAACTATGGCTACACCTTC. Amino acid sequence: CASSDPRTVSNYGYTF.

The V call is TRBV7-2, the J call TRBJ2-7; no clear D. V lost 5 bases and J lost 6, with 8 bases in between. CDR1 is SGHTA, CDR2 FQGNSA, per germline. The length of the CDR3 is 11 residues. This CDR3 reads CASSLLSEQYF. The CDR3 nucleotides read TGTGCCAGCAGCCTTCTATCCGAGCAGTACTTC.

The gene calls are TRBV28 and TRBJ2-7; D possibly corresponds to TRBD1 (6 bases). CDR3 length: 11 amino acids. Germline V gene data show CDR1 as MDHEN and CDR2 as SYDVKM. The V end was cut by 7 bases, the J end by 4 bases, with 8 bases between. The CDR3 DNA sequence: TGTGCCAGCACGCAGGGGTACGAGCAGTACTTC. It is translated as CASTQGYEQYF.

This clone was seen a single time. The rearrangement links TRBV5-1 to TRBJ2-1, with a weak D call TRBD2 (7 bases). Germline lookup yields CDR1 SGHRS and CDR2 YFSETQ. This CDR3 has 15 amino acids. V lost 1 base to trimming and J lost 10 bases, with 18 bases between them. Here the CDR3 reads CASSLTARGAGEQFF. The CDR3 nucleotides read TGCGCCAGCAGCTTGACCGCACGGGGGGCGGGCGAGCAGTTCTTC.

A note on this clone: The junction does not match germline at one end; this may be a read error. The chain recombines TRBV7-9 with TRBJ2-7; TRBD2 aligns across 7 bases. CDR3 length: 14 residues. The V gene's germline CDR1 is SEHNR and CDR2 FQNEAQ (reference sequence). The CDR3 here is CSSSSRDYRYEQYF. CDR3 nucleotide sequence: TGTTCCAGCAGCAGCCGGGACTACCGGTACGAGCAGTACTTC.

As regards this clone: An end of the junction differs from the germline gene, which may be a read error. As DNA, the CDR3 is TGTTCCAGCAGCTTAGGGGACAGGGTAAGGACTGAAGCTTTCTTT. This codes for CSSSLGDRVRTEAFF. The chain has TRBV7-9 and TRBJ1-1; 9 bases are a match to TRBD1. CDR1 and CDR2 (germline): SEHNR, FQNEAQ (reference sequence). CDR3 length: 15 residues.

CDR3 amino acids: CASSYGEGVTEAFF. The CDR3 DNA is TGTGCCAGCAGTTACGGGGAAGGGGTCACTGAAGCTTTCTTT. The chain employs TRBV6-6 and TRBJ1-1; tentatively, D is TRBD1 (5 bases). This CDR3 contains 14 residues. V shed 2 bases and J shed 4 bases, with 11 bases lying between them. CDR1 and CDR2 (germline): MNHNY, SVGAGI (reference sequence).

The chain recombines TRBV15 with TRBJ2-1; TRBD2 is a possible D gene (6 bases). V shed 8 bases and J shed 1 base, with 9 bases lying between them. CDR1 and CDR2 (germline): LNHNV, YYDKDF (reference sequence). CDR3 length: 13 residues. Here the CDR3 reads CATGTGSYNEQFF. The CDR3 nucleotides read TGTGCCACCGGGACTGGATCCTACAATGAGCAGTTCTTC. Full variable domain (rest looked up from reference TRBV15 and TRBJ2-1): DAMVIQNPRYQVTQFGKPVTLSCSQTLNHNVMYWYQQKSSQAPKLLFHYYDKDFNNEADTPDNFQSRRPNTSFCFLDIRSPGLGDTAMYLCATGTGSYNEQFFGPGTRLTVL.

This chain links TRBV27 with TRBJ2-7; a weak D match, TRBD2 (5 bases). Trimming removed 1 base at V and 7 bases at J, with 23 bases between. The CDR3 runs 17 residues. The V gene's germline CDR1 is MNHEY and CDR2 SMNVEV (reference sequence). CDR3 amino acids: CASSLLLPSGLVGEQYF. In nucleotides, the CDR3 is TGTGCCAGCAGTTTATTATTACCCAGCGGACTTGTCGGGGAGCAGTACTTC.

This clone was recorded only once. The chain links TRBV28 to TRBJ2-7; D might be TRBD2 (5 bases). CDR3 size: 10 residues. V lost 11 bases, J lost 3 bases, and 8 bases lay in between. Germline V gene lookup returns CDR1 MDHEN and CDR2 SYDVKM. As DNA, the CDR3 is TGTGCCCGGGCGGGCTACGAGCAGTACTTC. Protein product: CARAGYEQYF. Filled out from reference TRBV28 and TRBJ2-7, the complete variable domain reads DVKVTQSSRYLVKRTGEKVFLECVQDMDHENMFWYRQDPGLGLRLIYFSYDVKMKEKGDIPEGYSVSREKKERFSLILESASTNQTSMYLCARAGYEQYFGPGTRLTVT.

J is TRBJ1-6 and V is TRBV27, with D unclear. Trimming pared 3 bases from V and 1 base from J, leaving 13 bases between. This CDR3 has 17 amino acids. CDR1 and CDR2 (germline): MNHEY, SMNVEV (reference sequence). CDR3 nucleotides: TGTGCCAGCAGTTTCGGTCGTCCACCTTCCTATAATTCACCCCTCCACTTT. It is translated as CASSFGRPPSYNSPLHF.

The gene calls are TRBV7-9 and TRBJ2-7, with 8 bases matching TRBD2. Unmatched junction bases numbered 4, after V lost 3 bases and J lost 0 bases. Germline loops: CDR1 SEHNR, CDR2 FQNEAQ (reference sequence). The CDR3 has 15 amino acids. For the CDR3, the DNA is TGTGCCAGCAGCTTTATGGGGACTAGCTCCTACGAGCAGTACTTC. This gives the protein CASSFMGTSSYEQYF.

This sequence joins TRBV4-3 and TRBJ2-3, with 15 positions matching TRBD2. The CDR3 has 17 residues. Germline V gene sequence: CDR1 LGHNA, CDR2 YSLEER. With V trimmed by 3 bases and J by 4 bases, 5 bases remained unmatched. This chain's CDR3 is CASSQLWTSGGADTQYF. The CDR3 DNA follows: TGCGCCAGCAGCCAGTTGTGGACTAGCGGGGGGGCAGATACGCAGTATTTT.

This chain uses TRBV29-1 with TRBJ1-4, with a possible D match to TRBD1 (5 bases). This CDR3 is built from 14 residues. The ends were cut back, 6 bases at V and 7 bases at J, with 18 bases in the middle. CDR1 is SQVTM, CDR2 ANQGSEA, per germline. CDR3 in amino acids: CSVGTQGLGEKLFF. In DNA, the CDR3 is TGCAGCGTGGGGACTCAGGGCTTGGGTGAAAAACTGTTTTTT. The whole variable domain, filled in from reference TRBV29-1 and TRBJ1-4, reads SAVISQKPSRDICQRGTSLTIQCQVDSQVTMMFWYRQQPGQSLTLIATANQGSEATYESGFVIDKFPISRPNLTFSTLTVSNMSPEDSSIYLCSVGTQGLGEKLFFGSGTQLSVL.

This chain uses TRBV18 with TRBJ2-7, with TRBD1 matching over 8 bases. This CDR3 is built from 13 residues. The trim removed 5 bases at V and 3 bases at J, leaving 3 bases unmatched. CDR1 KGHSH and CDR2 LQKENI come from the germline V gene. The CDR3 sequence: CASSSGQGYEQYF. In DNA form, the CDR3 reads TGTGCCAGCTCATCCGGACAGGGCTACGAGCAGTACTTC.

This rearrangement joins TRBV29-1 to TRBJ2-5, with D possibly matching TRBD1 (6 bases). V lost 7 bases and J lost 2, with 11 bases in between. CDR1 is SQVTM, CDR2 ANQGSEA, per germline. The length of the CDR3 is 12 residues. CDR3 sequence: CSAGGQQETQYF. In DNA form, the CDR3 reads TGCAGCGCCGGCGGACAGCAAGAGACCCAGTACTTC.

CDR3 nucleotides: TGTGCCAGCAGCTGGGCCCCGGGACAGGGGCTTTCTGGGGCCAACGTCCTGACTTTC. Its translation is CASSWAPGQGLSGANVLTF. The J gene is TRBJ2-6, the V gene TRBV28, with 10 bases fitting TRBD1. This CDR3 spans 19 amino acids. Germline CDR1 and CDR2: MDHEN and SYDVKM. The V and J ends lost 6 bases and 1 base, in that order; junction bases with no gene match: 12.

The V gene is TRBV4-3, the J gene TRBJ2-6, with D tentatively TRBD1 (5 bases). Germline CDR1 LGHNA, CDR2 YSLEER. V lost 4 bases to trimming and J lost 0 bases, with 10 bases between them. CDR3 length: 16 residues. The CDR3 sequence is CASSLDTASGANVLTF. As DNA, the CDR3 is TGCGCCAGCAGCCTGGACACCGCCTCTGGGGCCAACGTCCTGACTTTC.